This T cell receptor (beta chain) derives from a study of early T cells in non-severe SARS-CoV-2 infection. Study-wide results and caveats: The VDJdb matching leaned toward anti-spike CD8 responses and overlooked private and CD4 specificities.

One entry per CDR3 protein results from TCRdb running MiXCR on the 5' RACE reads. The sample lists roughly 24,000 distinct CDR3 sequences; 5% were seen once. This clonotype was seen repeatedly, ten times or more. Its antigen is unidentified. There are 17 residues in the CDR3. Germline trimming cut 2 bases from V and 2 bases from J; bases unmatched to any gene: 5. Germline V gives CDR1 SGHTA, CDR2 FQGNSA. Material for sequencing was whole blood. The chain recombines TRBV7-2 with TRBJ2-3; 12 bases align to TRBD2. This sequence was found in an adult who was a healthcare worker with PCR-confirmed SARS-CoV-2 infection or an uninfected control (not recorded which). The CDR3 nucleotides are TGTGCCAGCAGCTTATCCCTAGCGGGGGGGAACACAGATACGCAGTATTTT. This encodes CASSLSLAGGNTDTQYF.